A selection of T cell receptor beta chains follows, all from one sample in a study of a mutant IDH1 vaccine in newly diagnosed glioma. The repertoire was sequenced with immunoSEQ multiplex PCR; TCRdb's copy has only in-frame clones and lacks some. The sample includes about 41,000 clones, 85% to 90% seen only once; the top ten take around 1.5%. These TCRs are of unknown antigen specificity. The material sequenced was PBMCs, taken from a glioma patient whose treatment included an IDH1 peptide vaccine. Receptor source: a man aged 35 to 55 with glioma. Both conserved end residues are part of each CDR3. D genes are given only for firm matches.

j_call v_call d_call cdr3_nt cdr3_aa
TRBJ2-7 TRBV19 - TGTGCCAGTAGTTCCGGGACTCTCTTTTACGAGCAGTACTTC CASSSGTLFYEQYF
TRBJ2-3 TRBV15 - TGTGCCACCAGCAGGGGAGGATGGCAGGGGAGAGGGGCGCAGTATTTT CATSRGGWQGRGAQYF
TRBJ2-3 TRBV29-1 - TGCAGCGTTGATACGCAGTATTTT CSVDTQYF
TRBJ1-6 TRBV11-2 - TGTGCCAGCAGCCGACCTGCCCATAATTCACCCCTCCACTTT CASSRPAHNSPLHF
TRBJ2-6 TRBV28 - TGTGCCAGCAGGTCCTCCGCAGGGGTAGCTGGGGCCAACGTCCTGACTTTC CASRSSAGVAGANVLTF
TRBJ2-1 TRBV7-9 - TGTGCCAGCAGCTTAGGAAGGGCGTCCTACAATGAGCAGTTCTTC CASSLGRASYNEQFF
TRBJ1-4 TRBV4-1 - TGCGCCAGCAGCCGCCTGACGGTTGCTGATGAAAAACTGTTTTTT CASSRLTVADEKLFF
TRBJ2-7 TRBV10-3 - TGTGCCATCAGTAGCCGGGACAAAGGAGAGCAGTACTTC CAISSRDKGEQYF
TRBJ2-5 TRBV4-1 TRBD2 TGCGCCAGCAGCCCCCGCAGACTAGCGGGCCCCAACCCCCGCCAAGAGACCCAGTACTTC CASSPRRLAGPNPRQETQYF
TRBJ2-5 TRBV2 - TGTGCCAGCGGAGGAAGGGGAGAGACCCAGTACTTC CASGGRGETQYF
TRBJ2-7 TRBV11-2 - TGTGCCAGCAGCCGAATGCTAGAAACCAGGGTACACGAGCAGTACTTC CASSRMLETRVHEQYF
TRBJ2-6 TRBV7-2 - TGTGCCAGCAGCTGGGGGGCCGGGGCCAACGTCCTGACTTTC CASSWGAGANVLTF
TRBJ1-2 TRBV5-1 - TGCGCCAGCAGCTTGGAGTCGACCTTCTCCACTGAATCCTATGGCTACACCTTC CASSLESTFSTESYGYTF
TRBJ1-1 TRBV5-1 - TGCGCCAGCAGCTTGGGAGGGCAGGGGAACACTGAAGCTTTCTTT CASSLGGQGNTEAFF
TRBJ2-5 TRBV5-1 - TGCGCCAGCAGCTTAATCGCCAGGGAAGAGACCCAGTACTTC CASSLIAREETQYF
TRBJ1-2 TRBV7-2 - TGTGCCAGCAGCCAACGAGGATTGGGGGCAGGTGATGGCTACACCTTC CASSQRGLGAGDGYTF
TRBJ2-3 TRBV27 - TGTGCCAGCAGTCACCGCCCCCCGGGGACAAGCACAGATACGCAGTATTTT CASSHRPPGTSTDTQYF
TRBJ1-5 TRBV7-2 - TGTGCCAGCAGCTTAACCAAGGACAGCCATAGCAATCAGCCCCAGCATTTT CASSLTKDSHSNQPQHF
TRBJ1-1 TRBV10-1 - TGCGCCAGCAGTGAGTCGCCCGCCTTTAGGGAGGCTTTCTTT CASSESPAFREAFF
TRBJ1-4 TRBV5-6 - TGTGCCAGCAGCTTGTATCGGGGTCAAGGTGAAAAACTGTTTTTT CASSLYRGQGEKLFF
TRBJ1-2 TRBV7-2 - TGTGCCAGCAGCACCAGCGGGGGTTATGGCTACACCTTC CASSTSGGYGYTF
TRBJ1-5 TRBV7-9 - TGTGCCAGCAGCTTAGGCAATCAGCCCCAGCATTTT CASSLGNQPQHF
TRBJ2-3 TRBV10-3 TRBD2 TGTGCCATCAGTGGGACTAGCGGGAGGGCCACAGATACGCAGTATTTT CAISGTSGRATDTQYF
TRBJ1-5 TRBV30 - TGTGCCTGGAGTGTACTCAGAGGGGCCAACCCCCAGCCCCAGCATTTT CAWSVLRGANPQPQHF
TRBJ2-3 TRBV7-2 TRBD1 TGTGCCAGCAGCTTAGGGACAGGGCACACAGATACGCAGTATTTT CASSLGTGHTDTQYF
TRBJ2-4 TRBV7-8 TRBD1 TGTGCCAGCAGTCCAGGGGGCCCGGCCAAAAACATTCAGTACTTC CASSPGGPAKNIQYF
TRBJ2-1 TRBV6-5 TRBD2 TGTGCCAGCAGACGGACTAGCGGGACCAATGAGCAGTTCTTC CASRRTSGTNEQFF
TRBJ1-5 TRBV4-1 - TGCGCCAGCAGCCTTACCCTCGGCGGACAGCCCCAGCATTTT CASSLTLGGQPQHF
TRBJ1-5 TRBV30 - TGTGCCTGGAGCAGGAATAGCAATCAGCCCCAGCATTTT CAWSRNSNQPQHF